This entry lists 30 T cell receptor beta chains sequenced from one sample in a study of response to subunit inactivated influenza vaccine. TCRdb re-derived calls from the RT-PCR reads in MiXCR, one entry per CDR3 protein. The data show some 800,000 distinct CDR3 sequences, approximately 21% seen once. Sequenced material: PBMCs from blood, taken more than 4 days after vaccination. The receptor set was obtained from a man over 45 who received an inactivated influenza vaccine.

This clonotype occurred a few times. The CDR3 DNA sequence: TGTGCCAGCAGTCACCGGGACCCCCACGGGGAGCAGTACTTC. This encodes CASSHRDPHGEQYF. The chain is built from TRBV6-5 and TRBJ2-7, with D tentatively TRBD1 or TRBD2 (5 bases each). Looked up from germline, CDR1 is MNHEY and CDR2 is SVGAGI. The CDR3 is 14 residues long. V gave up 5 bases and J gave up 7 bases, with 18 bases separating them.

The gene calls are TRBV6-1 and TRBJ2-3, with 7 bases aligning to TRBD1. CDR3 length equals 17 residues. V lost 5 bases to trimming and J lost 0 bases; unmatched junction nucleotides: 11. Germline loops: CDR1 MNHNS, CDR2 SASEGT. The CDR3 loop is CASSPLNTGVSTDTQYF. DNA for the CDR3: TGTGCCAGCAGTCCCTTAAATACAGGGGTGAGCACAGATACGCAGTATTTT.

This clonotype was detected once. The V and J genes are TRBV6-5 and TRBJ2-5; D is possibly TRBD2 (7 bases). The V end lost 2 bases, the J end lost 7 bases, and 14 bases lay between the germline ends. CDR1 is MNHEY, CDR2 SVGAGI, per germline. This CDR3 region has 14 residues. CDR3 region: CASSYEGGRGTQYF. In nucleotides, the CDR3 is TGTGCCAGCAGTTACGAGGGGGGGCGGGGGACCCAGTACTTC.

V usage is TRBV25-1 and J usage is TRBJ2-7, with D perhaps given as TRBD1 or TRBD2 (5 bases each). Germline CDR1 is MGHDK and CDR2 is SYGVNS. With 5 bases removed from V and 0 bases from J, the gap between germline ends came to 17 bases. The CDR3 covers 16 residues. The CDR3 is CASSSGTRKSSYEQYF. DNA for the CDR3: TGTGCCAGCAGTTCAGGGACGCGGAAAAGCTCCTACGAGCAGTACTTC.

This clonotype was detected a few times. The chain has TRBV12-3 or TRBV12-4 and TRBJ1-2; D ambiguous. The CDR3 extends over 14 amino acids. V gave up 0 bases and J gave up 4 bases, with 9 bases separating them. The DNA of the CDR3 is TGTGCCAGCAGTTTAGCCCTCACACCCTATGGCTACACCTTC. Its translation: CASSLALTPYGYTF.

This clonotype has a handful of counts. This rearrangement joins TRBV7-2 to TRBJ2-7, with TRBD1 matching over 7 bases. Germline CDR1 is SGHTA and CDR2 is FQGNSA. With 1 base clipped from V and 5 bases from J, the junction kept 5 bases outside the gene matches. This CDR3 is 14 amino acids long. Here the CDR3 reads CASSLVAGGHEQYF. CDR3 sequence (DNA): TGTGCCAGCAGCTTAGTGGCAGGGGGTCACGAGCAGTACTTC.

J is TRBJ2-3 and V is TRBV7-8; D might be TRBD2 (6 bases). This CDR3 contains 15 residues. CDR1 is SGHVS and CDR2 is FQNEAQ in the germline V gene. Trimming took 5 bases from V and 3 from J, leaving 15 bases between them. CDR3 DNA: TGTGCCAGCAGCCGCGGGACTCACGGGACAGATACGCAGTATTTT. Residues: CASSRGTHGTDTQYF. The variable domain in full, completed from reference TRBV7-8 and TRBJ2-3, reads GAGVSQSPRYKVAKRGQDVALRCDPISGHVSLFWYQQALGQGPEFLTYFQNEAQLDKSGLPSDRFFAERPEGSVSTLKIQRTQQEDSAVYLCASSRGTHGTDTQYFGPGTRLTVL.

This clonotype came up a few times. The V gene is TRBV28, the J gene TRBJ2-3; D may match TRBD1 or TRBD2 (5 bases each). V gave up 6 bases and J gave up 4 bases, with 11 bases separating them. The germline V gene encodes CDR1 MDHEN and CDR2 SYDVKM. This CDR3 is 13 amino acids long. The CDR3 sequence is CASSATAADTQYF. CDR3 bases: TGTGCCAGCAGCGCGACAGCGGCAGATACGCAGTATTTT.

The chain carries TRBV7-2 and TRBJ2-7, with 7 bases fitting TRBD1. V lost 3 bases and J lost 9; bases outside the gene matches: 8. The CDR3 extends over 13 amino acids. Germline CDR1 is SGHTA and CDR2 is FQGNSA. This chain's CDR3 is CASSFGTVRGQYF. The CDR3 nucleotides are TGTGCCAGCAGCTTTGGGACAGTCCGGGGGCAGTACTTC. Variable domain in full (rest from reference TRBV7-2 and TRBJ2-7): GAGVSQSPSNKVTEKGKDVELRCDPISGHTALYWYRQSLGQGLEFLIYFQGNSAPDKSGLPSDRFSAERTGGSVSTLTIQRTQQEDSAVYLCASSFGTVRGQYFGPGTRLTVT.

This clonotype was seen repeatedly, ten times or more. The gene calls are TRBV12-3 or TRBV12-4 and TRBJ2-7; 7 bases agree with TRBD1. The CDR3 consists of 14 residues. V was clipped by 3 bases and J by 7 bases; unmatched bases: 9. The CDR3 spells CASSFDRASREQYF. In DNA form, the CDR3 reads TGTGCCAGCAGTTTTGACAGGGCTTCGCGGGAGCAGTACTTC.

The chain has TRBV20-1 and TRBJ2-7; the D is unclear. Germline values: CDR1 DFQATT, CDR2 SNEGSKA (reference sequence). The CDR3 has 15 residues. The V end was cut by 0 bases, the J end by 4 bases, with 16 bases between. The CDR3 here is CSARDLGPSSYEQYF. The CDR3 nucleotides are TGCAGTGCTAGAGATCTGGGCCCGAGTAGTTACGAGCAGTACTTC.

This clonotype was seen ten or more times. The chain combines TRBV5-6 with TRBJ2-1; D is uncertain. This CDR3 has 16 amino acids. Germline CDR1 SGHDT, CDR2 YYEEEE. V was shortened by 1 base and J by 0 bases, with 11 bases between the two germline ends. This chain's CDR3 is CASSLFSASSYNEQFF. CDR3 nucleotides: TGTGCCAGCAGCTTGTTTTCAGCTAGCTCCTACAATGAGCAGTTCTTC.

The V and J genes are TRBV9 and TRBJ2-1; TRBD2 matches 9 bases. The CDR3 consists of 15 residues. J lost 3 bases, V lost 3 bases, and 4 bases had no gene match. Germline V gives CDR1 SGDLS, CDR2 YYNGEE. The CDR3 DNA follows: TGTGCCAGCAGCGACCTAGCGGGACTCTACAATGAGCAGTTCTTC. Translated, it gives CASSDLAGLYNEQFF.

This clonotype has ten or more counts. The V gene is TRBV29-1, the J gene TRBJ1-1; D gene ambiguous. V shed 5 bases and J shed 0 bases, with 7 bases lying between them. CDR1 SQVTM and CDR2 ANQGSEA come from the germline V gene. This CDR3 has 12 amino acids. The CDR3 bases are TGCAGCGTTAGAGGGTTGAACACTGAAGCTTTCTTT. This gives the protein CSVRGLNTEAFF.

The CDR3 is CASSSNYNYGYTF. The CDR3 coding sequence is TGTGCCAGCAGCTCCAATTATAACTATGGCTACACCTTC. The chain couples TRBV5-6 to TRBJ1-2; D is ambiguous. With 3 bases removed from V and 1 base from J, the gap between germline ends came to 7 bases. CDR3 length: 13 amino acids. Germline V gene lookup returns CDR1 SGHDT and CDR2 YYEEEE.

The chain couples TRBV4-1 to TRBJ2-7; perhaps TRBD2 as D (5 bases). Trimming stripped 0 bases from V and 1 base from J, with 7 bases between. The CDR3 sequence is 14 residues long. Germline CDR1 and CDR2: MGHRA and YSYEKL. The CDR3 sequence is CASSQDPGSYEQYF. The CDR3 DNA reads as TGCGCCAGCAGCCAAGATCCGGGGTCCTACGAGCAGTACTTC.

J is TRBJ2-5 and V is TRBV12-3 or TRBV12-4; D is ambiguous. The CDR3 consists of 11 residues. The ends were cut back, 5 bases at V and 9 bases at J, with 10 bases in the middle. The chain's CDR3 is CASSRGSSQYF. CDR3 in DNA: TGTGCCAGCAGTCGTGGGTCATCCCAGTACTTC.

This clonotype was detected a few times. The genes are TRBV6-2 or TRBV6-3 and TRBJ2-2; perhaps TRBD1 as D (6 bases). The length of the CDR3 is 13 residues. From germline, CDR1 is MNHEY and CDR2 SVGEGT. The V gene lost 6 bases and the J gene lost 7 bases, with 12 bases spanning the gap. CDR3 sequence reads: CASRATGIGELFF. The DNA for the CDR3 is TGTGCCAGCAGAGCTACAGGGATCGGGGAGCTGTTTTTT.

The rearrangement uses TRBV7-6 and TRBJ1-1; 8 bases agree with TRBD1. With 5 bases clipped from V and 1 base from J, the junction kept 6 bases outside the gene matches. The germline V gene encodes CDR1 SGHVS and CDR2 FNYEAQ. CDR3 length: 15 amino acids. CDR3 nucleotides: TGTGCCAGCAGCGCTACCGGGACAGGGAACACTGAAGCTTTCTTT. Its protein is CASSATGTGNTEAFF.

This clonotype was observed a few times. The chain links TRBV20-1 to TRBJ2-1, with a weak D call TRBD2 (5 bases). V shed 0 bases and J shed 4 bases, with 13 bases lying between them. The CDR3 sequence is 15 residues long. Germline CDR1 reads DFQATT; CDR2 reads SNEGSKA (reference sequence). The CDR3 bases are TGCAGTGCTAGAGATAGGACGGGGAGATACAATGAGCAGTTCTTC. Its protein product is CSARDRTGRYNEQFF.

The V call is TRBV20-1, the J call TRBJ2-1; 8 positions agree with TRBD2. CDR1 is DFQATT, CDR2 SNEGSKA, per germline (reference sequence). V was pared by 0 bases and J by 4 bases, with 5 bases of the junction left unmatched. This CDR3 spans 15 amino acids. The CDR3, as DNA: TGCAGTGCTAGAGATCCGACGGGGGGGTACAATGAGCAGTTCTTC. Translated: CSARDPTGGYNEQFF.

Only a few counts were recorded for this clonotype. The chain joins TRBV20-1 to TRBJ2-7, with D hard to call. Germline assignment: CDR1 DFQATT and CDR2 SNEGSKA (reference sequence). CDR3 length: 10 amino acids. Trimming stripped 6 bases from V and 5 bases from J, with 8 bases between. The CDR3, as DNA: TGCAGTGCCGATCGGCACGAGCAGTACTTC. Translated: CSADRHEQYF.

V usage is TRBV7-9 and J usage is TRBJ2-4; a weak D match, TRBD1 (6 bases). The CDR3 has 13 amino acids. The V gene's germline CDR1 is SEHNR and CDR2 FQNEAQ (reference sequence). V was pared by 5 bases and J by 9 bases, with 14 bases between. For the CDR3, the DNA is TGTGCCAGCAGCCCTTGGGACACCCGCATTCAGTACTTC. Translation: CASSPWDTRIQYF. Together with reference TRBV7-9 and TRBJ2-4, the CDR3 gives the full variable domain: DTGVSQNPRHKITKRGQNVTFRCDPISEHNRLYWYRQTLGQGPEFLTYFQNEAQLEKSRLLSDRFSAERPKGSFSTLEIQRTEQGDSAMYLCASSPWDTRIQYFGAGTRLSVL.

The V and J genes are TRBV12-3 or TRBV12-4 and TRBJ1-2; 11 bases align to TRBD1. The CDR3 contains 16 residues. Trimming at V came to 5 bases and at J to 7 bases, leaving 12 bases not matched to a gene. CDR3 sequence (DNA): TGTGCCAGCAGTCTATGGACAGGGGGCCATGGGTTTGGCTACACCTTC. It yields the protein CASSLWTGGHGFGYTF.

The V call is TRBV7-6, the J call TRBJ2-7; TRBD1 matches 7 bases. The CDR3 length is 14 residues. The V gene's germline CDR1 is SGHVS and CDR2 FNYEAQ. V shed 5 bases and J 7 bases; nucleotides not matched to a gene: 11. The CDR3 sequence: CASSEGQSVREQYF. CDR3 coding DNA: TGTGCCAGCAGCGAGGGACAGTCTGTAAGGGAGCAGTACTTC. The full variable domain, completed using reference TRBV7-6 and TRBJ2-7, is GAGVSQSPRYKVTKRGQDVALRCDPISGHVSLYWYRQALGQGPEFLTYFNYEAQQDKSGLPNDRFSAERPEGSISTLTIQRTEQRDSAMYRCASSEGQSVREQYFGPGTRLTVT.

The sample holds one count of this clonotype. The J gene is TRBJ2-1, the V gene TRBV18; D is undetermined. Trimming shortened V by 0 bases and J by 5 bases, and 20 bases separated the two germline ends. The CDR3 length is 18 residues. Germline lookup yields CDR1 KGHSH and CDR2 LQKENI. The CDR3 loop is CASSPPGSIKGSDNEQFF. The CDR3 coding sequence is TGTGCCAGCTCACCACCCGGGTCCATAAAGGGTTCAGACAATGAGCAGTTCTTC.

This chain uses TRBV7-2 with TRBJ1-6, with D unresolved. The CDR3 runs 17 residues. Between the trimmed V and J ends, which lost 5 bases and 6 bases, there was a span of 20 bases. Per the germline V gene, CDR1 is SGHTA and CDR2 is FQGNSA. DNA of the CDR3: TGTGCCAGCAGCCCTCGGCGACCGATAACCAGTAATTCACCCCTCCACTTT. Encoded protein: CASSPRRPITSNSPLHF.

This clonotype was counted a few times. The V and J genes are TRBV10-3 and TRBJ2-1, with D perhaps TRBD1 (6 bases). V was trimmed by 4 bases and J by 7 bases, leaving 20 bases between them. This CDR3 contains 16 residues. In germline, CDR1 is ENHRY, CDR2 SYGVKD. In DNA, the CDR3 is TGTGCCATCAGTGCCCAGACTCGGGACACCTTAAATGAGCAGTTCTTC. Translated, it gives CAISAQTRDTLNEQFF.

The chain couples TRBV29-1 to TRBJ1-4; a weak D match, TRBD1 (5 bases). Trimming removed 4 bases from V and 4 bases from J, with 13 bases in between. The germline CDR1 and CDR2 sequences are SQVTM and ANQGSEA. This CDR3 has 14 residues. Written as DNA, the CDR3 is TGCAGCGTTGTTGGGGCTGAGAATAATGAAAAACTGTTTTTT. It codes for CSVVGAENNEKLFF. Using reference TRBV29-1 and TRBJ1-4 for the parts outside the CDR3, the full variable domain is SAVISQKPSRDICQRGTSLTIQCQVDSQVTMMFWYRQQPGQSLTLIATANQGSEATYESGFVIDKFPISRPNLTFSTLTVSNMSPEDSSIYLCSVVGAENNEKLFFGSGTQLSVL.

In its sample, this clonotype was seen a few times. The rearrangement joins TRBV20-1 to TRBJ1-4; unclear D gene. The CDR3 has 16 residues. The germline V and J ends were trimmed by 0 bases and 2 bases, with 13 bases remaining between them. Germline CDR1 is DFQATT and CDR2 is SNEGSKA (reference sequence). For the CDR3, the DNA is TGCAGTGCTAGAGATATTATGTCCGGCACTAATGAAAAACTGTTTTTT. It codes for CSARDIMSGTNEKLFF.